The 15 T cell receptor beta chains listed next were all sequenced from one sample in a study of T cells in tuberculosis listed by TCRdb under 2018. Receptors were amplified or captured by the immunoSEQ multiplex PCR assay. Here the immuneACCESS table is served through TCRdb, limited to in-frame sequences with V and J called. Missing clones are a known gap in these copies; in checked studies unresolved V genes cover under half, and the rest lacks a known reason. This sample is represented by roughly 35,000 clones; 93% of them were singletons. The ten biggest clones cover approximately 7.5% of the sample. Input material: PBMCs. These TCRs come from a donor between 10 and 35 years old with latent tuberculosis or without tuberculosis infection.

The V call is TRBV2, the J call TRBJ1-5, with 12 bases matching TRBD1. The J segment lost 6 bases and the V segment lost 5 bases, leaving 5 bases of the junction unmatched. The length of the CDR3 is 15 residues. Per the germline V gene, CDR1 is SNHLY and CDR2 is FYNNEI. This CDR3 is CASSLGQGAFQPQHF. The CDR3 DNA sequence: TGTGCCAGCAGTCTGGGACAGGGGGCGTTTCAGCCCCAGCATTTT.

CDR3 in amino acids: CASSEARGGKRTGELFF. In nucleotides, the CDR3 is TGTGCCAGCAGTGAGGCCCGCGGGGGGAAGCGAACCGGGGAGCTGTTTTTT. The chain uses TRBV25-1 and TRBJ2-2; 8 nucleotides align to TRBD2. The CDR3 is made up of 17 amino acids. From germline, CDR1 is MGHDK and CDR2 SYGVNS. V trimming: 3 bases; J trimming: 5 bases; junction bases outside the gene matches: 11. Filled out from reference TRBV25-1 and TRBJ2-2, the complete variable domain reads EADIYQTPRYLVIGTGKKITLECSQTMGHDKMYWYQQDPGMELHLIHYSYGVNSTEKGDLSSESTVSRIRTEHFPLTLESARPSHTSQYLCASSEARGGKRTGELFFGEGSRLTVL.

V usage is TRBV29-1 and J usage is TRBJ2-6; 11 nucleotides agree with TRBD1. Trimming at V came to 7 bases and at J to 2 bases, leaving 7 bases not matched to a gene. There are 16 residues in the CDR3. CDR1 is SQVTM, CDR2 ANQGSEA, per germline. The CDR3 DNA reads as TGCAGCGCCCGGGACAGGGGGTTAGCTGGGGCCAACGTCCTGACTTTC. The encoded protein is CSARDRGLAGANVLTF.

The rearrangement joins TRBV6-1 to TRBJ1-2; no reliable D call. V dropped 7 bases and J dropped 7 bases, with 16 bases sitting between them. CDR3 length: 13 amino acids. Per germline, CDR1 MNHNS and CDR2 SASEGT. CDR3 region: CASTSAEGGGYTF. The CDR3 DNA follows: TGTGCCAGCACCTCGGCAGAAGGAGGTGGCTACACCTTC.

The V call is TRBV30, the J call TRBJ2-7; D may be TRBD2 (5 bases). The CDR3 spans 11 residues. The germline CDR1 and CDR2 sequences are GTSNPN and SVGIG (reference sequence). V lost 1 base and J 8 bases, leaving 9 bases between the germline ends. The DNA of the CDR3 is TGTGCCTGGAGTGGGGCTAGCAAGCAGTACTTC. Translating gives CAWSGASKQYF.

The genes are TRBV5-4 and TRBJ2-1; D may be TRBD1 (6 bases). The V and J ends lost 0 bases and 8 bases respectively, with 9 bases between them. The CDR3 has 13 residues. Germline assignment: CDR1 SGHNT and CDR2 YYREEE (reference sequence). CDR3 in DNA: TGTGCCAGCAGCTTGGAACAGGGACATGAGCAGTTCTTC. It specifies CASSLEQGHEQFF.

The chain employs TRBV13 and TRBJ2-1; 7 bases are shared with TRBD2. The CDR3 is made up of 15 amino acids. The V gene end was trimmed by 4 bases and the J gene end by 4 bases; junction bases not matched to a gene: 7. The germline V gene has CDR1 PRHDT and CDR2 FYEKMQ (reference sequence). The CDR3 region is CASSSQNGGYNEQFF. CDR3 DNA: TGTGCCAGCAGCTCCCAAAACGGGGGGTACAATGAGCAGTTCTTC.

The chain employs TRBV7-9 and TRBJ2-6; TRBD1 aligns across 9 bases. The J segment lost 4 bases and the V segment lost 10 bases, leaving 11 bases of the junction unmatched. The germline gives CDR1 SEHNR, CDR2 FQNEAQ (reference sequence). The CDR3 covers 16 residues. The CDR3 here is CATTGTGGAGANVLTF. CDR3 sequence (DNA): TGTGCCACCACAGGAACAGGGGGCGCGGGGGCCAACGTCCTGACTTTC.

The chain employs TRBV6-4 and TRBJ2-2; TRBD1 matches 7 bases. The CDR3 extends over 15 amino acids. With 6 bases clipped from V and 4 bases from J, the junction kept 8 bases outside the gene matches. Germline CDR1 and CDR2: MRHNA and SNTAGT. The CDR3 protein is CASSRQGAATGELFF. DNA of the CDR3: TGTGCCAGCAGCCGACAGGGTGCGGCCACCGGGGAGCTGTTTTTT.

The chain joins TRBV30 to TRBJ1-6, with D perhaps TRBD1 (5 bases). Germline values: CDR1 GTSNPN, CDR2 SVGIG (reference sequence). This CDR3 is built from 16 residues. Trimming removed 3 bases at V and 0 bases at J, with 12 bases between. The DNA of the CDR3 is TGTGCCTGGAGCCGGGACTTCAGCTCCTATAATTCACCCCTCCACTTT. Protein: CAWSRDFSSYNSPLHF.

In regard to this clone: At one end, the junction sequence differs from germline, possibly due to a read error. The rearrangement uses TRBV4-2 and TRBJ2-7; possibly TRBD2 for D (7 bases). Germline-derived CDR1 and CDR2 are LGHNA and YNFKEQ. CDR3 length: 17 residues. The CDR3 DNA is TGTGCCAGCAGCCAAGTAAGGGGGGGCAGTAAGTTGCCACAATGTCACTTC. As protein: CASSQVRGGSKLPQCHF.

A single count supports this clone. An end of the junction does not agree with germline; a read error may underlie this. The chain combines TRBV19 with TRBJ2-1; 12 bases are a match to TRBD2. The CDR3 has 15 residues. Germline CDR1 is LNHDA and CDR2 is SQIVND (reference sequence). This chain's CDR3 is CASTIGLAGNNEQFF. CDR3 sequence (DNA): TGTGCCAGTACTATAGGACTAGCGGGGAACAATGAGCAGTTCTTC.

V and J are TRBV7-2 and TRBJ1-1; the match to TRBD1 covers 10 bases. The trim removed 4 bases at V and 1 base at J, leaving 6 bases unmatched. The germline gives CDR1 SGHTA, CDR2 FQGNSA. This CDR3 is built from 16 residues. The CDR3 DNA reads TGTGCCAGCAGCTGGGGGACAGGGGCTACGAACACTGAAGCTTTCTTT. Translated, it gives CASSWGTGATNTEAFF.

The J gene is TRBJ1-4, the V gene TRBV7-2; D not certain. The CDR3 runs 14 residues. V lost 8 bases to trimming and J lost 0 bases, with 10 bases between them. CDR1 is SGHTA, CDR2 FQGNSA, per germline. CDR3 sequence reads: CASAPVATNEKLFF. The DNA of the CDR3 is TGTGCCAGCGCCCCAGTTGCAACTAATGAAAAACTGTTTTTT.

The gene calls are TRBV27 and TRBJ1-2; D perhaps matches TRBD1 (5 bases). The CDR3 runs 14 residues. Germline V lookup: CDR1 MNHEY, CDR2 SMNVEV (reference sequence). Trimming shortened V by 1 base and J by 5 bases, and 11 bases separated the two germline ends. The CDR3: CASSLLAGGYGYTF. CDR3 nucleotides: TGTGCCAGCAGTTTATTAGCGGGGGGGTATGGCTACACCTTC.